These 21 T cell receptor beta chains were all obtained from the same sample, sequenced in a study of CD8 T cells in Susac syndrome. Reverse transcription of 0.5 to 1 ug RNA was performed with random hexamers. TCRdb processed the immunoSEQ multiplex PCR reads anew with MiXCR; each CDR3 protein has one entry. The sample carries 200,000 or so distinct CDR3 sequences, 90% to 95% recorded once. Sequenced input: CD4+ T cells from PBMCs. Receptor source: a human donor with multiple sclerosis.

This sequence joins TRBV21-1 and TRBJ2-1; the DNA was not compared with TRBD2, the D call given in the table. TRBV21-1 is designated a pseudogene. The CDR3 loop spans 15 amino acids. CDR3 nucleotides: TGTGCCAGCAACAAAGTAGCGGAGACCTACAATGAGCAGTTCTTC. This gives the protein CASNKVAETYNEQFF.

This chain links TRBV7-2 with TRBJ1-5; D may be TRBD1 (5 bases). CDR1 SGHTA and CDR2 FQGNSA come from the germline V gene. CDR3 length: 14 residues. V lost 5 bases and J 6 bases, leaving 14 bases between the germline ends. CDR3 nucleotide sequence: TGTGCCAGCAGCCTCGGGGGGGTAAGTCAGCCCCAGCATTTT. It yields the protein CASSLGGVSQPQHF.

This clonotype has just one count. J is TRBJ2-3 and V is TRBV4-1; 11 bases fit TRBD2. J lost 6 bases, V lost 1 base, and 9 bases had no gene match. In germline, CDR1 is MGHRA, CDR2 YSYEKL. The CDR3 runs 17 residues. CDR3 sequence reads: CASSQGPLAGGRDTQYF. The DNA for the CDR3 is TGCGCCAGCAGCCAAGGTCCCCTAGCGGGAGGACGGGATACGCAGTATTTT.

For the CDR3, the DNA is TGTGCCAGCTCACCCCGGACAGACTCCTACGAGCAGTACTTC. Its protein product is CASSPRTDSYEQYF. The chain recombines TRBV18 with TRBJ2-7; D might be TRBD1 (6 bases). The V end was cut by 3 bases, the J end by 0 bases, with 9 bases between. The CDR3 spans 14 residues. CDR1 is KGHSH and CDR2 is LQKENI in the germline V gene.

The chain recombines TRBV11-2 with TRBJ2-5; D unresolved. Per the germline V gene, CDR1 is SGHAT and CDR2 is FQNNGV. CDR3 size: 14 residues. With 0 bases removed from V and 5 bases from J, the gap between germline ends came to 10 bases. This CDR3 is CASSLDRVRETQYF. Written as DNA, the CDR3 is TGTGCCAGCAGCTTAGATCGAGTGAGGGAGACCCAGTACTTC.

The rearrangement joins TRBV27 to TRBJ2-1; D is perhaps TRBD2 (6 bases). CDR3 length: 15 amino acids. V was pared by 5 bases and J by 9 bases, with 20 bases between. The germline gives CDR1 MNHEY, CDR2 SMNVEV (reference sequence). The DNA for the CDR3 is TGTGCCAGCAGTCTCGAGCGGGTCGGGCAGGGTGAGCAGTTCTTC. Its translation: CASSLERVGQGEQFF.

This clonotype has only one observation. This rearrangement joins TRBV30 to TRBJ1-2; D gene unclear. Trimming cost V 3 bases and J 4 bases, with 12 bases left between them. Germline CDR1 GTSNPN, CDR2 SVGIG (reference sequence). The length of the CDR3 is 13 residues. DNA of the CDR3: TGTGCCTGGAGGACTGCCCGGGGCTATGGCTACACCTTC. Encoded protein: CAWRTARGYGYTF.

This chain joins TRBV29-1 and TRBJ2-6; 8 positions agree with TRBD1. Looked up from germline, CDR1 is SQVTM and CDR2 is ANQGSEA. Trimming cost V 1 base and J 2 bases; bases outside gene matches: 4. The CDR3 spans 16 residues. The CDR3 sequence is CSVEGTGSPGANVLTF. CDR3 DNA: TGCAGCGTTGAAGGGACAGGGAGCCCTGGGGCCAACGTCCTGACTTTC.

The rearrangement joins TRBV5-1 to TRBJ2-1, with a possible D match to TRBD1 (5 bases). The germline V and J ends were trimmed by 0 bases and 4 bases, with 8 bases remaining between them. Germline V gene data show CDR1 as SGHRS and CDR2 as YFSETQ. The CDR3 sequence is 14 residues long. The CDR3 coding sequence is TGCGCCAGCAGCTTGGGACAGATATACAATGAGCAGTTCTTC. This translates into CASSLGQIYNEQFF.

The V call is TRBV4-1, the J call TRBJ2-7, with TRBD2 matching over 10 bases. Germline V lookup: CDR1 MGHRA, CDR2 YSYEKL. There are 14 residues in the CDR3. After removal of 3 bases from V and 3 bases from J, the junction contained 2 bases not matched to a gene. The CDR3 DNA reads TGCGCCAGCAGCCACTTAGCGGGGGGCTACGAGCAGTACTTC. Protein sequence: CASSHLAGGYEQYF.

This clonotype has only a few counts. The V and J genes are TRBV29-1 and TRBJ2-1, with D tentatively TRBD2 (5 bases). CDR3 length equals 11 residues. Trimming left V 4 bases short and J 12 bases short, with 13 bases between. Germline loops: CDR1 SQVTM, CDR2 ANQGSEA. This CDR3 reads CSVGALAVQFF. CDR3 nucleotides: TGCAGCGTTGGGGCCCTAGCTGTGCAGTTCTTC.

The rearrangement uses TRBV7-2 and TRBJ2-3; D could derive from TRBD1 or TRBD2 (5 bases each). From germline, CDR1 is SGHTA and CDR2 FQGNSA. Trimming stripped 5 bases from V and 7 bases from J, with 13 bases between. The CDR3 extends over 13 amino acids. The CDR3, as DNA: TGTGCCAGCAGCCAAATTGGGGGAAATACGCAGTATTTT. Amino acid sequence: CASSQIGGNTQYF.

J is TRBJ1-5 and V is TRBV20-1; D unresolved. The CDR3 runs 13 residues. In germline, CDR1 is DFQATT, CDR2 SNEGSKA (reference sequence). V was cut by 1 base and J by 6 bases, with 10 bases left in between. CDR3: CSARARGAQPQHF. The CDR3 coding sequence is TGCAGTGCTAGAGCCCGAGGTGCTCAGCCCCAGCATTTT.

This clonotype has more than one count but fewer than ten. This chain's CDR3 is CASSPRTGADTQYF. The CDR3 coding sequence is TGTGCCAGCAGTCCGCGGACAGGGGCAGATACGCAGTATTTT. The J gene is TRBJ2-3, the V gene TRBV6-1; 9 nucleotides align to TRBD1. This CDR3 has 14 residues. Trimming at V came to 5 bases and at J to 4 bases, leaving 4 bases not matched to a gene. CDR1 MNHNS and CDR2 SASEGT come from the germline V gene.

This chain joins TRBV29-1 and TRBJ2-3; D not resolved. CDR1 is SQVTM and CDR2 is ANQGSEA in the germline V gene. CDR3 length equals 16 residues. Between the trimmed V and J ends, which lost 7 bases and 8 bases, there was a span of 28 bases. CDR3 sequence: CSARVGMVGVSGTQYF. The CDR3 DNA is TGCAGCGCAAGGGTGGGGATGGTTGGGGTGTCGGGTACGCAGTATTTT.

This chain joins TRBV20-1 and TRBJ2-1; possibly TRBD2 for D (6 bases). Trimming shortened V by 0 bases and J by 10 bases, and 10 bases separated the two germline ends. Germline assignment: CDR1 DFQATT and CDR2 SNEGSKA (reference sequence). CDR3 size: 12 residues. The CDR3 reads CSARDASVEQFF. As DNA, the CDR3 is TGCAGTGCTAGAGATGCTAGCGTCGAGCAGTTCTTC.

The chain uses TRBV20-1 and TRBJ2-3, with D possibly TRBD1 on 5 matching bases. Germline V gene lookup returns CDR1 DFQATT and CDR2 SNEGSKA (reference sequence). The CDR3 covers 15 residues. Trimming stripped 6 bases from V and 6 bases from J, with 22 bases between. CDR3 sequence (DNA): TGCAGTGCCCTCTTGACCTCTGGGGCAGGGGATACGCAGTATTTT. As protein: CSALLTSGAGDTQYF.

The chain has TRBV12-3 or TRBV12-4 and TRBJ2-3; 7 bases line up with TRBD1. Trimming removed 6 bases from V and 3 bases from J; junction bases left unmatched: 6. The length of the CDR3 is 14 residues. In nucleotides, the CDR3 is TGTGCCAGCAGGTTAACAGGGGCTACAGATACGCAGTATTTT. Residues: CASRLTGATDTQYF.

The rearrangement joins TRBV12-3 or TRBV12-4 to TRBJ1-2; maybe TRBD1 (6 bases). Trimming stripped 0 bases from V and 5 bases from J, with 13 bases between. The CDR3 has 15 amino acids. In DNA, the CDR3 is TGTGCCAGCAGTTTAGCGGGGGCCAGGGGATATGGCTACACCTTC. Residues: CASSLAGARGYGYTF.

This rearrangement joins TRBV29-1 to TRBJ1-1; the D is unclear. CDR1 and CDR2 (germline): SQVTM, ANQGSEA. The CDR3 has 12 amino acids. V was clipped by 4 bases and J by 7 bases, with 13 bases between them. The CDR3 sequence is CSVGGRTHEAFF. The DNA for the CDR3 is TGCAGCGTTGGAGGTAGGACCCATGAAGCTTTCTTT.

The CDR3, as DNA: TGTGCCTCAGGGACAGCGATGTTTGGGCAGTACTTC. Translated: CASGTAMFGQYF. This chain links TRBV7-2 with TRBJ2-7, with TRBD1 matching over 7 bases. Germline V gene data show CDR1 as SGHTA and CDR2 as FQGNSA. The J segment lost 9 bases and the V segment lost 11 bases, leaving 13 bases of the junction unmatched. This CDR3 region has 12 residues. The full variable domain, its missing parts supplied by reference TRBV7-2 and TRBJ2-7, is GAGVSQSPSNKVTEKGKDVELRCDPISGHTALYWYRQSLGQGLEFLIYFQGNSAPDKSGLPSDRFSAERTGGSVSTLTIQRTQQEDSAVYLCASGTAMFGQYFGPGTRLTVT.